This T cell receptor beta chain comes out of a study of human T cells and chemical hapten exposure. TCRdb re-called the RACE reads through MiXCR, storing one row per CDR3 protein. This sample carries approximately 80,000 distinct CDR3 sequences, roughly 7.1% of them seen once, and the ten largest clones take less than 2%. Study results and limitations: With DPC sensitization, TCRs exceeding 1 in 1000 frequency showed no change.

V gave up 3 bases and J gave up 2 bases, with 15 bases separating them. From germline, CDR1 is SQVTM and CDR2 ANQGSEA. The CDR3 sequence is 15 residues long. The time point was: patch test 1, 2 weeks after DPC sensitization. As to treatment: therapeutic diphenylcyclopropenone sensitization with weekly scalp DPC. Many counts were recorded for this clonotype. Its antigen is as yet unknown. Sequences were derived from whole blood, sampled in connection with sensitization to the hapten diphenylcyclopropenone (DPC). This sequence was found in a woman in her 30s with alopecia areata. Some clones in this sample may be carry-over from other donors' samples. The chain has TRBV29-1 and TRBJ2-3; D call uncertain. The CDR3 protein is CSVDGYSLATDTQYF. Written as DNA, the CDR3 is TGCAGCGTTGATGGTTATAGCCTTGCCACAGATACGCAGTATTTT.